This T cell receptor beta chain was identified in a study of CD8 T cells in Susac syndrome. RNA amounts of 0.5 to 1 ug underwent reverse transcription with random hexamers. One entry per CDR3 protein results from TCRdb running MiXCR on the immunoSEQ multiplex PCR reads. The data show around 180,000 distinct CDR3 sequences, under 95% seen once. The CDR3 spans 13 residues. V gave up 3 bases and J gave up 11 bases, with 13 bases separating them. Germline CDR1 reads LGHDT; CDR2 reads YNNKEL (reference sequence). The TCR sequence derives from a human donor with Susac syndrome. Sequenced input: CD4+ T cells from PBMCs. The chain recombines TRBV3-1 with TRBJ2-2; TRBD2 is a possible D gene (5 bases). The CDR3 coding sequence is TGTGCCAGCAGCCAGTGGGGAGAGGCTGAGCTGTTTTTT. Its protein is CASSQWGEAELFF.